This TCR beta chain was recovered during a study of high-grade serous ovarian cancer treatment subgroups. This CDR3 region has 13 residues. Germline assignment: CDR1 SGHTA and CDR2 FQGNSA. General study results and limits: Repertoire similarity ranged about 0.095 to 0.79 between tumors of one patient.

Tumor tissue was taken before any definitive surgery or chemotherapy was given. On this clone: Its antigen is still unknown.

Profiling relied on immunoSEQ multiplex PCR, and the TCRdb table lists in-frame clones only, not all of them. This sample has 10,000 or so clones, with approximately 86% found just once. The V and J genes are TRBV7-2 and TRBJ2-3; TRBD2 matches 8 bases. Sequencing was done on a sample of tumor tissue. The sequence was obtained from a human donor with high-grade serous ovarian cancer. CDR3 DNA: TGTGCTAGCCGGGAGGGTTCGGTAGATACGCAGTATTTT. It specifies CASREGSVDTQYF.